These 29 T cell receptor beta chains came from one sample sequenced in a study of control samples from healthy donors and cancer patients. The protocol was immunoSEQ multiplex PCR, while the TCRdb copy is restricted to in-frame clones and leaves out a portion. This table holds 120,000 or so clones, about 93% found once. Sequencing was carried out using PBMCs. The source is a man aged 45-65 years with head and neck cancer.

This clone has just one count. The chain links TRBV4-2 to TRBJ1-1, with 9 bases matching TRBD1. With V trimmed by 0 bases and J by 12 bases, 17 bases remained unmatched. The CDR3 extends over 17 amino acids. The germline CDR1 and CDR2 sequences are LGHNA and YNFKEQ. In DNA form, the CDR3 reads TGTGCCAGCAGCCAAGATGTCGGACAGGGGTTCCCACAGATTCCTTTCTTT. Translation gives CASSQDVGQGFPQIPFF.

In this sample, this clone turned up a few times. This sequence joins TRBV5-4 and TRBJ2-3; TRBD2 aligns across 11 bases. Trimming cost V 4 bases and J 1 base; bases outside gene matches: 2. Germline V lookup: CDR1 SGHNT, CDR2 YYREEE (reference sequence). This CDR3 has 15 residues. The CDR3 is CASSPGLAGTDTQYF. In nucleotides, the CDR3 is TGTGCCAGCAGCCCGGGACTAGCGGGCACAGATACGCAGTATTTT.

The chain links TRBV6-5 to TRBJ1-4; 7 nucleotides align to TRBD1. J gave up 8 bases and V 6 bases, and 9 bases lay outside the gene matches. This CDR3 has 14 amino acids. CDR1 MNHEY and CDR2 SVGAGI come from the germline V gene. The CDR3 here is CASRTGTVREKLFF. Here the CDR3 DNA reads TGTGCCAGCAGAACCGGGACAGTCAGGGAAAAACTGTTTTTT.

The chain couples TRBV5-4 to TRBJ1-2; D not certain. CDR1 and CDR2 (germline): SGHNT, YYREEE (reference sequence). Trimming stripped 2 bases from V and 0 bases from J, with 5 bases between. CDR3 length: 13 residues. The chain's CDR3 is CASSLRANYGYTF. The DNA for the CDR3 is TGTGCCAGCAGCTTACGAGCTAACTATGGCTACACCTTC.

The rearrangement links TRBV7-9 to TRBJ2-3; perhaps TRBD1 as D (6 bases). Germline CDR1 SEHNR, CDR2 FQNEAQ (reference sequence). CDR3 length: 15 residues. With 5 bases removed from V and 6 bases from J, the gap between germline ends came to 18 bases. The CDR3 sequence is CASSKDSSAADTQYF. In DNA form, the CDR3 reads TGTGCCAGCAGCAAGGACAGTTCGGCGGCCGATACGCAGTATTTT.

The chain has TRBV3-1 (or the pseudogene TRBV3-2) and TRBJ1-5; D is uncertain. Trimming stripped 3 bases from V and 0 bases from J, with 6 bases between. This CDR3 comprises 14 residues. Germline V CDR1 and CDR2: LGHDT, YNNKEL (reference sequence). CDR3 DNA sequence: TGTGCCAGCAGCCAGGCAGGTAGCAATCAGCCCCAGCATTTT. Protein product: CASSQAGSNQPQHF.

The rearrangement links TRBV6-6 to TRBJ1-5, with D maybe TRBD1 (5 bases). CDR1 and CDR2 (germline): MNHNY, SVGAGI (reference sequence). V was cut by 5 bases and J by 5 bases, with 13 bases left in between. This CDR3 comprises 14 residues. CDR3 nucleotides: TGTGCCAGCAGTCCCCCGCGGGGCGATCAGCCCCAGCATTTT. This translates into CASSPPRGDQPQHF.

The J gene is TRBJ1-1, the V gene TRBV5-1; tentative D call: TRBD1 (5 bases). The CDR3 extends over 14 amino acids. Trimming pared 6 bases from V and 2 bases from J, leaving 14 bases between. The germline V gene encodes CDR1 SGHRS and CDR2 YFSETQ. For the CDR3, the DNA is TGCGCCAGCACCCCTGGGGACCTCAACACTGAAGCTTTCTTT. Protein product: CASTPGDLNTEAFF.

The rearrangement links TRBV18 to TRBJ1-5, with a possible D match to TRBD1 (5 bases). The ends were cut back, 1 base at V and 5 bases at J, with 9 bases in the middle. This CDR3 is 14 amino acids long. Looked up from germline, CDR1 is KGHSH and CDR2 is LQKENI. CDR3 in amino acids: CASSPLQGDQPQHF. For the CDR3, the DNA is TGTGCCAGCTCACCACTGCAGGGAGATCAGCCCCAGCATTTT.

CDR3 protein: CASSQDEGLTGNTIYF. CDR3 sequence (DNA): TGCGCCAGCAGCCAAGATGAGGGTCTGACTGGAAACACCATATATTTT. The rearrangement joins TRBV4-3 to TRBJ1-3, with no clear D. Trimming pared 0 bases from V and 2 bases from J, leaving 11 bases between. This CDR3 contains 16 residues. Germline lookup yields CDR1 LGHNA and CDR2 YSLEER.

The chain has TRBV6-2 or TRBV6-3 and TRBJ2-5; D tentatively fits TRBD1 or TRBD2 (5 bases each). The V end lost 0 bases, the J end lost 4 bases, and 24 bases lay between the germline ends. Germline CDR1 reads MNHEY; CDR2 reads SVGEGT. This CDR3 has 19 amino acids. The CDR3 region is CASSYSSQHLGEAGETQYF. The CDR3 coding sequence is TGTGCCAGCAGTTACTCCTCCCAACACCTGGGGGAAGCAGGAGAGACCCAGTACTTC.

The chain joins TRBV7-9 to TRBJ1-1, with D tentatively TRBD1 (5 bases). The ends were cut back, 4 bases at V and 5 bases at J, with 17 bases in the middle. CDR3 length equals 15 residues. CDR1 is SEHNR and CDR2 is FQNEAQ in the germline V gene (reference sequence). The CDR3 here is CASSSSRKGRTEAFF. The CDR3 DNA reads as TGTGCCAGCAGCTCCTCTCGCAAGGGGAGAACTGAAGCTTTCTTT.

CDR3 residues: CAWSTWGQGSGYTF. The CDR3, as DNA: TGTGCCTGGAGTACCTGGGGACAGGGTAGCGGCTACACCTTC. The chain carries TRBV30 and TRBJ1-2; 9 nucleotides line up with TRBD1. J gave up 8 bases and V 2 bases, and 9 bases lay outside the gene matches. Germline-derived CDR1 and CDR2 are GTSNPN and SVGIG (reference sequence). The CDR3 is 14 amino acids.

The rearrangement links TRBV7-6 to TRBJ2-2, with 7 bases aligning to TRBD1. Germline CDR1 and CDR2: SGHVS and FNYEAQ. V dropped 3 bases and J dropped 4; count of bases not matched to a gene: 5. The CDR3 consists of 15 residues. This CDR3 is CASSLVAGGTGELFF. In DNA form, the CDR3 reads TGTGCCAGCAGCTTGGTAGCAGGGGGCACCGGGGAGCTGTTTTTT.

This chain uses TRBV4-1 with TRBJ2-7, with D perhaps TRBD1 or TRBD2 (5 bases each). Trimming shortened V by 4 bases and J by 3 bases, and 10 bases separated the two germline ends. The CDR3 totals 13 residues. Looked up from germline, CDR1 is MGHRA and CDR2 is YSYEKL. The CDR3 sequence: CASSPGPGYEQYF. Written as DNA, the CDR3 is TGCGCCAGCAGCCCGGGACCAGGCTACGAGCAGTACTTC.

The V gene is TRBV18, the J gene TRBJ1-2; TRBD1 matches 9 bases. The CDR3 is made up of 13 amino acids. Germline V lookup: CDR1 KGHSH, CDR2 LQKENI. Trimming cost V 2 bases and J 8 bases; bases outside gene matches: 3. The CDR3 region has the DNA TGTGCCAGCTCACCAACGGACAGGGGAGGCTACACCTTC. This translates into CASSPTDRGGYTF.

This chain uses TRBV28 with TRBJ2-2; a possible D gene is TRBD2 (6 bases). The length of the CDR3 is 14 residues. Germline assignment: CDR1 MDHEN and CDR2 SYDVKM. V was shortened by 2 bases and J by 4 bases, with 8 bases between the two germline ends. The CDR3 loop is CASSLRERTGELFF. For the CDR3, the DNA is TGTGCCAGCAGTTTACGGGAGCGCACCGGGGAGCTGTTTTTT. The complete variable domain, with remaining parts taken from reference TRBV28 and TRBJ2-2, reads DVKVTQSSRYLVKRTGEKVFLECVQDMDHENMFWYRQDPGLGLRLIYFSYDVKMKEKGDIPEGYSVSREKKERFSLILESASTNQTSMYLCASSLRERTGELFFGEGSRLTVL.

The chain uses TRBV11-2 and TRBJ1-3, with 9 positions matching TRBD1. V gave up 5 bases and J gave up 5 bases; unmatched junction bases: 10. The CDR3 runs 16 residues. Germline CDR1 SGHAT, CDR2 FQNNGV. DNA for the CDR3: TGTGCCAGCAGCCTTCCGGCACAGGGGGCCAGAAACACCATATATTTT. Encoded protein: CASSLPAQGARNTIYF.

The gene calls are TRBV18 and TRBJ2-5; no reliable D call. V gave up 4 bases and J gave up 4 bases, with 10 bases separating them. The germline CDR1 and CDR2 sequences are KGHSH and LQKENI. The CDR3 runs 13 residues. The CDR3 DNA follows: TGTGCCAGCTCACTAGGGCGTGGAGAGACCCAGTACTTC. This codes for CASSLGRGETQYF.

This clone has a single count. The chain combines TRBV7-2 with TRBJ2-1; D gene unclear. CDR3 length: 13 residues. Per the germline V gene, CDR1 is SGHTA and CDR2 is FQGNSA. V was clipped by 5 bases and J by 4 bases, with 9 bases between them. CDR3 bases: TGTGCCAGCAGCCAGAACCTTTACAATGAGCAGTTCTTC. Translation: CASSQNLYNEQFF. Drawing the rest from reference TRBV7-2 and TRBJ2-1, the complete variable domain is GAGVSQSPSNKVTEKGKDVELRCDPISGHTALYWYRQSLGQGLEFLIYFQGNSAPDKSGLPSDRFSAERTGGSVSTLTIQRTQQEDSAVYLCASSQNLYNEQFFGPGTRLTVL.

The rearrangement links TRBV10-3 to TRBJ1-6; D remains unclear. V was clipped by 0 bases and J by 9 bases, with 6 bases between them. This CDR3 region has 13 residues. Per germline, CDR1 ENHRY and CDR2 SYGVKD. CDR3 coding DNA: TGTGCCATCAGTGAGTCGACCGGTTCACCCCTCCACTTT. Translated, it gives CAISESTGSPLHF.

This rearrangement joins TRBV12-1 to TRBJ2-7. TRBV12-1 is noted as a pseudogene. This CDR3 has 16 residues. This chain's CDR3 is CASSLLGRGETYEQYF. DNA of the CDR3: TGTGCCAGCAGCCTCCTGGGCCGGGGCGAGACTTACGAGCAGTACTTC.

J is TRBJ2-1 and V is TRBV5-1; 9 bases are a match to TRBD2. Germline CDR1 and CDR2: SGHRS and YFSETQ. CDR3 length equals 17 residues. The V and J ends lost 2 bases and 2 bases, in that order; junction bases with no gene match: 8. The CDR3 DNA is TGCGCCAGCAGCTTCCTCTCTAGCGGGGCAACCTACAATGAGCAGTTCTTC. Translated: CASSFLSSGATYNEQFF.

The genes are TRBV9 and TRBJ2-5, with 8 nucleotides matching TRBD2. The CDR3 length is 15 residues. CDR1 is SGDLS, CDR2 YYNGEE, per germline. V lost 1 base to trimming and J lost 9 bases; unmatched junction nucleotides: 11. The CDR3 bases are TGTGCCAGCAGCGTACGGGGGGGCCCTCTAGGGGCCCAGTACTTC. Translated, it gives CASSVRGGPLGAQYF.

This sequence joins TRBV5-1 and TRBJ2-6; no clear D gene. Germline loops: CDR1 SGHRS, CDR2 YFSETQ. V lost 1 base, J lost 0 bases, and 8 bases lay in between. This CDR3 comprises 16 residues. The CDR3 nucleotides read TGCGCCAGCAGCTTGAACCATCTCTCTGGGGCCAACGTCCTGACTTTC. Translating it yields CASSLNHLSGANVLTF. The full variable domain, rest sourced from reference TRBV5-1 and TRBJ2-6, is KAGVTQTPRYLIKTRGQQVTLSCSPISGHRSVSWYQQTPGQGLQFLFEYFSETQRNKGNFPGRFSGRQFSNSRSEMNVSTLELGDSALYLCASSLNHLSGANVLTFGAGSRLTVL.

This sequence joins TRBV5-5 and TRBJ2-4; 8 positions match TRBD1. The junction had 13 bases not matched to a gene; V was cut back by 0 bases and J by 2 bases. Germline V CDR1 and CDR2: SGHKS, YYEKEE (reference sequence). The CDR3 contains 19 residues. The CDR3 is CASSLVLVAGGETKNIQYF. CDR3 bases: TGTGCCAGCAGCTTGGTATTAGTTGCAGGGGGCGAAACCAAAAACATTCAGTACTTC. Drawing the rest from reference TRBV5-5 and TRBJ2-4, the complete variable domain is DAGVTQSPTHLIKTRGQQVTLRCSPISGHKSVSWYQQVLGQGPQFIFQYYEKEERGRGNFPDRFSARQFPNYSSELNVNALLLGDSALYLCASSLVLVAGGETKNIQYFGAGTRLSVL.

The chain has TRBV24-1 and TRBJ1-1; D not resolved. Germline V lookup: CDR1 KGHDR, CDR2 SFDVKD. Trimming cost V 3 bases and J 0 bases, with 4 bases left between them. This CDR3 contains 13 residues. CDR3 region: CATSDNMNTEAFF. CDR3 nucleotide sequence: TGTGCCACCAGTGATAATATGAACACTGAAGCTTTCTTT.

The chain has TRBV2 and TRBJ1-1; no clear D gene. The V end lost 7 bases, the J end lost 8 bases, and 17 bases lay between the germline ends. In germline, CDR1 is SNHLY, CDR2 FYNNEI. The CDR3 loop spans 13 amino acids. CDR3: CASTIRPSHEAFF. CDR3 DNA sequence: TGTGCCAGCACCATCCGGCCATCTCACGAAGCTTTCTTT.

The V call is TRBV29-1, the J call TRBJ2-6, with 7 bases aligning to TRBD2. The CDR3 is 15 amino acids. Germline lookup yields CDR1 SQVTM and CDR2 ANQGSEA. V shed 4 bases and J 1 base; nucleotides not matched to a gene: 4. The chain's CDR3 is CSVGASGSGANVLTF. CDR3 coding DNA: TGCAGCGTTGGGGCTAGCGGTTCTGGGGCCAACGTCCTGACTTTC.